This T cell receptor beta chain appears in the sequencing data of a study of cytomegalovirus exposure and HLA in healthy donors. Study results and limitations: Later analysis identified a missense DCLRE1C variant that was linked to TCR beta V- and J-gene trimming.

The germline V gene encodes CDR1 SEHNR and CDR2 FQNEAQ (reference sequence). V dropped 5 bases and J dropped 11 bases, with 13 bases sitting between them. The CDR3 loop spans 12 amino acids. Primers included in the PCR were 60 Vbeta and 13 Jbeta primers. Using immunoSEQ multiplex PCR, the repertoire was profiled, and TCRdb retains in-frame clones only, with some absent. The sample has some 130,000 clones; over 60% are singletons. This clone occurred a few times. Its antigen is unknown. The chain combines TRBV7-9 with TRBJ2-1; a weak D match, TRBD2 (6 bases). The sample consisted of PBMCs. The origin of this receptor is a man in his forties in good health and CMV-seronegative. DNA for the CDR3: TGTGCCAGCAGCGCCTCCGGGAGCCAGCAGTTCTTC. As protein: CASSASGSQQFF.